The source of this T cell receptor beta chain is a study of neurological immune-mediated disorders. Study conclusions and caveats: For the multiple sclerosis repertoire cluster, an association with any clinical or MRI feature was absent. Expanded clones shared no identical CDR3 amino acid sequences across subjects, which suggested private TCR-beta repertoires in all groups.

This clonotype was recorded many times. Its cognate antigen is unknown. The V and J ends lost 5 bases and 8 bases respectively, with 32 bases between them. Germline CDR1 DFQATT, CDR2 SNEGSKA (reference sequence). This CDR3 has 18 residues. Synthesis of cDNA was carried out by template-switch 5'RACE. The reaction used 10-nucleotide random UMIs. MiXCR was run by TCRdb on the 5' RACE reads, yielding one entry per CDR3 protein. The sample includes tens of thousands of distinct CDR3 sequences, roughly 2.5% of them seen just once. The chain uses TRBV20-1 and TRBJ2-3, with a possible D match to TRBD2 (7 bases). What was sequenced was PBMCs. This TCR came from a man in his fifties with multiple sclerosis. For the CDR3, the DNA is TGCAGTGCTTCGGACAGCCCCGGACTAGTTGGGGGGTCGGGTACGCAGTATTTT. It yields the protein CSASDSPGLVGGSGTQYF.